This T cell receptor (beta chain) was captured by sequencing in a study of cytomegalovirus exposure and HLA in healthy donors. A multiplex PCR was run with 60 Vbeta primers and 13 Jbeta primers. The data were produced by immunoSEQ multiplex PCR, yet TCRdb's version contains in-frame clones alone and is incomplete. The table has around 120,000 clones, about two thirds seen once; the top ten hold about 3.1%. J was trimmed by 5 bases and V by 10 bases; bases with no gene match: 20. The CDR3 length is 17 residues. Germline-derived CDR1 and CDR2 are LNHDA and SQIVND (reference sequence). The origin of this receptor is a human donor in good health. The gene calls are TRBV19 and TRBJ2-3; 8 positions match TRBD1. Specimen: PBMCs. CDR3 amino acids: CATAPPFRTGSEDTQYF. The CDR3 DNA is TGTGCCACCGCCCCCCCATTTCGGACAGGGTCGGAAGATACGCAGTATTTT.